This T cell receptor beta chain emerged from a study of blood T cell repertoires in COVID-19. Study information: From the United States, Italy and Spain came samples of acute and convalescent COVID-19.

Sequencing used immunoSEQ multiplex PCR; TCRdb keeps in-frame clones, though not all of them. The sample gives approximately 140,000 clones, roughly 84% of which show up once; almost 6% is in the top ten. The CDR3 is 14 amino acids. V lost 7 bases, J lost 4 bases, and 9 bases stayed unmatched. Germline CDR1 and CDR2: MNHNY and SVGAGI (reference sequence). The sequence came from a woman between 45 and 65 years old who had been exposed to COVID-19. Sequencing input: PBMCs or T cells enriched from blood (not recorded which). This chain uses TRBV6-6 with TRBJ1-1; TRBD1 aligns across 7 bases. CDR3 coding DNA: TGTGCCAGCACCTCGACAGGGAAGGGCACTGAAGCTTTCTTT. This codes for CASTSTGKGTEAFF.